This T cell receptor beta chain was retrieved from a study of blood T cells in healthy people across ages. Regarding the study as a whole: The study lacked donor CMV status, which possibly confounded expanded clonotype changes.

Germline CDR1 and CDR2: GTSNPN and SVGIG (reference sequence). CDR3 size: 13 residues. Trimming took 1 base from V and 4 from J, leaving 10 bases between them. Researchers isolated at least 7 million PBMCs per sample. The second PCR ran about 6 to 11 cycles with a sample-barcoded 5' primer and J-beta primers. TCRdb re-analysed the 5' RACE reads in MiXCR, keeping a single row per CDR3 protein. In the table there are around 1,500,000 distinct CDR3 sequences, approximately 38% of which are singletons. This clonotype has only one observation. The antigen remains unidentified. The sequenced material came from blood. This TCR was recovered from a woman aged 18 to 35 in good health. This chain uses TRBV30 with TRBJ1-1; D call uncertain. CDR3 sequence reads: CAWSDAPGTEAFF. CDR3 bases: TGTGCCTGGAGTGATGCCCCGGGCACTGAAGCTTTCTTT.